These 5 T cell receptor beta chains originate from one sample sequenced in a study of blood T cell repertoires in COVID-19. Using immunoSEQ multiplex PCR, the repertoire was profiled, and TCRdb retains in-frame clones only, with some absent. The sample carries over 250,000 clones, about nine tenths recorded once. Sequenced: PBMCs or T cells enriched from blood (not recorded which). The receptors shown here come from a woman under 30 who had recovered from COVID-19.

The chain combines TRBV6-4 with TRBJ2-2; 8 nucleotides agree with TRBD1. V was pared by 8 bases and J by 4 bases, with 6 bases of the junction left unmatched. From germline, CDR1 is MRHNA and CDR2 SNTAGT. The length of the CDR3 is 14 residues. The CDR3 nucleotides read TGTGCCAGCCGGACAGGGTCAAGCACCGGGGAGCTGTTTTTT. Protein product: CASRTGSSTGELFF.

This chain joins TRBV7-9 and TRBJ2-3; D gene uncertain. V was trimmed by 5 bases and J by 0 bases, leaving 9 bases between them. The CDR3 consists of 14 residues. In germline, CDR1 is SEHNR, CDR2 FQNEAQ (reference sequence). CDR3 bases: TGTGCCAGCAGCATTAGTGTTAGCACAGATACGCAGTATTTT. Translating it yields CASSISVSTDTQYF.

The rearrangement links TRBV5-1 to TRBJ2-7, with 7 bases identical to TRBD1. The CDR3 extends over 13 amino acids. The V and J ends lost 3 bases and 8 bases, in that order; junction bases with no gene match: 8. Germline V gene lookup returns CDR1 SGHRS and CDR2 YFSETQ. CDR3 sequence reads: CASSSGQPAKQYF. The CDR3 DNA sequence: TGCGCCAGCAGCTCGGGACAGCCTGCGAAGCAGTACTTC.

This clone was picked up one time. The CDR3: CASSSDRESNQPQHF. The CDR3 bases are TGTGCCAGCAGTTCGGACAGGGAAAGCAATCAGCCCCAGCATTTT. The gene calls are TRBV28 and TRBJ1-5, with 8 bases identical to TRBD1. Germline V gene data show CDR1 as MDHEN and CDR2 as SYDVKM. The length of the CDR3 is 15 residues. V shed 4 bases and J 1 base; nucleotides not matched to a gene: 3.

The chain employs TRBV6-5 and TRBJ1-4; a possible D gene is TRBD1 (6 bases). V shed 6 bases and J shed 6 bases, with 11 bases lying between them. The CDR3 totals 13 residues. Germline CDR1 reads MNHEY; CDR2 reads SVGAGI. The CDR3 sequence is CASRPDSDEKLFF. The DNA of the CDR3 is TGTGCCAGCAGGCCGGACAGCGATGAAAAACTGTTTTTT.